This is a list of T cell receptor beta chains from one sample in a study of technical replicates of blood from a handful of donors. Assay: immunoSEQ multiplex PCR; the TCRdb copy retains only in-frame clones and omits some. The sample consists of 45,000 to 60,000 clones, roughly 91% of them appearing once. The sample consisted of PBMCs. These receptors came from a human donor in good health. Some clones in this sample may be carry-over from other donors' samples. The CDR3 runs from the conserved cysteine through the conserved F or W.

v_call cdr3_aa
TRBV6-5 CASSYSLTTGGYTF
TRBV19 CASSIPTGRPNQPQHF
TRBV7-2 CASSLVGGGANEQFF
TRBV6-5 CASSSPSGGEYEQYF
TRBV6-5 CASSIRGAGADTQYF
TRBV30 CAWAGPSYEQYF
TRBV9 CASSAGQGATYEQYF
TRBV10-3 CAISDLSYEQYF
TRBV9 CASSVGGGVNTEAFF
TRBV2 CASSGSYTGELFF
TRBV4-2 CASSHPGGQGLGNEKLFF
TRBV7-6 CASSPWDIVSGYTF
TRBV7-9 CASSFESFSGYGYTF
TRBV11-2 CASSLGLAGHYEQYF
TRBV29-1 CSAGNGPYEQYF
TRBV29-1 CSVLEDGGPNTEAFF
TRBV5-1 CASSLSGVSGEQYF
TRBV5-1 CASSLVSFEQFF
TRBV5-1 CASSFPPKGHNYGYTF
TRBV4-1 CASSQDRQYTEAFF
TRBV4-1 CASSQDLSRQRQPQHF
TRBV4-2 CASSQDSQGYEQYF
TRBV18 CASSPGLNEKLFF
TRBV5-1 CASYLSTSAEGYTF
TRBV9 CASSPGTLNQPQHF
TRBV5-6 CASSLIGNSGANVLTF
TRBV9 CASSVGGTGKNTEAFF
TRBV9 CARIKGPRRKNTEAFF